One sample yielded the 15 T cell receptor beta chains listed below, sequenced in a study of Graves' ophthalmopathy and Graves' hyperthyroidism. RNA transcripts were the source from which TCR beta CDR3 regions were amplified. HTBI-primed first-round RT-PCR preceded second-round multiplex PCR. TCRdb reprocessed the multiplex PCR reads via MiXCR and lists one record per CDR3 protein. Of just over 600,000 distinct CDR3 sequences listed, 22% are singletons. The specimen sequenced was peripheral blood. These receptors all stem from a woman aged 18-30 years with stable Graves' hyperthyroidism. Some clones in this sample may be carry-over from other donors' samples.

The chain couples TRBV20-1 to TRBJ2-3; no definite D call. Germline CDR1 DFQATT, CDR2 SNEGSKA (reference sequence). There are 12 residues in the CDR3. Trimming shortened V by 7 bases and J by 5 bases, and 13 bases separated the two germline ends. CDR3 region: CSVGLPQDTQYF. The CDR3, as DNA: TGCAGTGTCGGCCTCCCCCAAGATACGCAGTATTTT.

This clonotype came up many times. In DNA form, the CDR3 reads TGTGCCACCAGCGGTCAGGAGAATCAGCCCCAGCATTTT. Its translation is CATSGQENQPQHF. This chain connects TRBV15 to TRBJ1-5; D not resolved. Per the germline V gene, CDR1 is LNHNV and CDR2 is YYDKDF (reference sequence). The CDR3 loop spans 13 amino acids. Trimming removed 5 bases at V and 4 bases at J, with 9 bases between. Using reference TRBV15 and TRBJ1-5 for the parts outside the CDR3, the full variable domain is DAMVIQNPRYQVTQFGKPVTLSCSQTLNHNVMYWYQQKSSQAPKLLFHYYDKDFNNEADTPDNFQSRRPNTSFCFLDIRSPGLGDTAMYLCATSGQENQPQHFGDGTRLSIL.

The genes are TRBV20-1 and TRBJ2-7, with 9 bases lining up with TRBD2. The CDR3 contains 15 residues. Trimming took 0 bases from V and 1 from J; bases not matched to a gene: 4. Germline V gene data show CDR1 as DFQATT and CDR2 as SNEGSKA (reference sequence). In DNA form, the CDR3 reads TGCAGTGCTAGAGAGCCGGGACTAGCATCCTACGAGCAGTACTTC. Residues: CSAREPGLASYEQYF.

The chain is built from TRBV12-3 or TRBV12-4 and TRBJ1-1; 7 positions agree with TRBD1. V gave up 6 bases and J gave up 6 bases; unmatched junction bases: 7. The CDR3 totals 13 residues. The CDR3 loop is CASSQQGTAEAFF. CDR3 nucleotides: TGTGCCAGCAGCCAACAGGGGACGGCTGAAGCTTTCTTT.

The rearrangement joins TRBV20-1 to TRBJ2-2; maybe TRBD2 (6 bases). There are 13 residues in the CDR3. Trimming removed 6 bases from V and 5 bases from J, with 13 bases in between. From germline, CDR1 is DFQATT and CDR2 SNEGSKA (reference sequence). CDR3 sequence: CSAKAGYTGELFF. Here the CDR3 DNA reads TGCAGTGCAAAGGCGGGGTATACCGGGGAGCTGTTTTTT.

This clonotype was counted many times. DNA for the CDR3: TGCAGTGCTCCATTTAGCGGGGTCAACACCGGGGAGCTGTTTTTT. Its translation is CSAPFSGVNTGELFF. The chain links TRBV20-1 to TRBJ2-2, with 8 bases fitting TRBD2. The germline V gene has CDR1 DFQATT and CDR2 SNEGSKA (reference sequence). The length of the CDR3 is 15 residues. The trim removed 5 bases at V and 2 bases at J, leaving 7 bases unmatched.

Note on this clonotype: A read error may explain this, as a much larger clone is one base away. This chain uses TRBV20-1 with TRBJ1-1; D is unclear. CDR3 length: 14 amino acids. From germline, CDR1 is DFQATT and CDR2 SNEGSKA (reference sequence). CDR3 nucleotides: TGCACTGCTAGAGATCCGAGGGCGAACACTGAAGCTTTCTTT. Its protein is CTARDPRANTEAFF.

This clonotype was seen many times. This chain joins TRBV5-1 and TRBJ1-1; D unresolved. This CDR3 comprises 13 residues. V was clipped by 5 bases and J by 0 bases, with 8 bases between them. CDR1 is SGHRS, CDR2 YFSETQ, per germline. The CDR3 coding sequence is TGCGCCAGCAGGCGGGAGGTGAACACTGAAGCTTTCTTT. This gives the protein CASRREVNTEAFF.

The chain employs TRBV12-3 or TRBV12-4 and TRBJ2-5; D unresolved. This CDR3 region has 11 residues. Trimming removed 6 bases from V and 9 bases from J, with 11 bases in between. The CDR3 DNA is TGTGCCAGCAGCCCGAGTGGATCCCAGTACTTC. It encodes CASSPSGSQYF.

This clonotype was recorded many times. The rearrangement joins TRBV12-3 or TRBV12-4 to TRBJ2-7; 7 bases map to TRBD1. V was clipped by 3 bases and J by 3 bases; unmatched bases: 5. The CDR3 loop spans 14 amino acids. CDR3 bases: TGTGCCAGCAGTTTGTGGCAGGGGGACTACGAGCAGTACTTC. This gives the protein CASSLWQGDYEQYF.

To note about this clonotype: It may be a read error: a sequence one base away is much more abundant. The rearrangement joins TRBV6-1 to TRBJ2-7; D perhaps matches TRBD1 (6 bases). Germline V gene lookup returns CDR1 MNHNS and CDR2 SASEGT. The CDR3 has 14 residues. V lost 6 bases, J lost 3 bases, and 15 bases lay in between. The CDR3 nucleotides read TGTGCCAGCAGGTCGGGACACGGGGTCTACGAGCAGTACTTC. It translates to CASRSGHGVYEQYF.

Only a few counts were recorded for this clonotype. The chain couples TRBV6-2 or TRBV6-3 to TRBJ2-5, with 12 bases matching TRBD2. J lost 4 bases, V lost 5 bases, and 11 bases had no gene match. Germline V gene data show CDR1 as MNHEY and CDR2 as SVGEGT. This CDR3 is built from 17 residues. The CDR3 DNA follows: TGTGCCAGCAGTCCGAGGAAACTAGCGGGAGGAGGAGAGACCCAGTACTTC. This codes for CASSPRKLAGGGETQYF.

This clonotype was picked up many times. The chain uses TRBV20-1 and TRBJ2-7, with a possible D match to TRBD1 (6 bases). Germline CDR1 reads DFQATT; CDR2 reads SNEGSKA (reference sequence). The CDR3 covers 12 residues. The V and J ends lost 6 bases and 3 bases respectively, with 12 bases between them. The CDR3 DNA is TGCAGTGCCCGCCGACAGGACTACGAGCAGTACTTC. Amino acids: CSARRQDYEQYF.

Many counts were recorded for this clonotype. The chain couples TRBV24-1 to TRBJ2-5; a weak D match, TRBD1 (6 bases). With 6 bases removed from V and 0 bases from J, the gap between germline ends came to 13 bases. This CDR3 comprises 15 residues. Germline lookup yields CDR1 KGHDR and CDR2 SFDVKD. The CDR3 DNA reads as TGTGCCACCAGTATGTCAGGACAGAACCAAGAGACCCAGTACTTC. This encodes CATSMSGQNQETQYF.

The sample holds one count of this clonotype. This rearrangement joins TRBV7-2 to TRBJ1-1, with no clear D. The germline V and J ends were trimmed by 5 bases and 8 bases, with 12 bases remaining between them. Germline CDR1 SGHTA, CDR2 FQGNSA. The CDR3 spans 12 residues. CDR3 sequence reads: CASSRGVYEAFF. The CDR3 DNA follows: TGTGCCAGCAGCCGCGGCGTTTACGAAGCTTTCTTT.